These 5 T cell receptor beta chains were sequenced from one sample in a study of monozygotic twins with inflammatory bowel disease. TCRdb reanalyzed the 5' RACE reads and collapses them to one entry per CDR3 protein, without DNA. Across more than 300,000 distinct CDR3 sequences, the top ten clones capture 5.6% of the sample. Sequenced: blood. The receptors originated from a human donor with ulcerative colitis or Crohn's disease, or a healthy co-twin of an affected twin (not recorded which).

The chain joins TRBV10-1 to TRBJ2-7; checking the TCRdb D call of TRBD2 is not possible without DNA. The CDR3 contains 14 residues. Germline V gene data show CDR1 as WNHNN and CDR2 as SYGVQD (reference sequence). The CDR3 reads CASSDAGSGGEQYF.

This rearrangement joins TRBV20-1 to TRBJ1-4. The length of the CDR3 is 15 residues. Germline loops: CDR1 DFQATT, CDR2 SNEGSKA (reference sequence). The CDR3 protein is CSAPGRGGLNEKLFF.

The chain recombines TRBV6-6 with TRBJ1-2; TCRdb outputs TRBD1, but without DNA this stays unchecked. CDR1 MNHNY and CDR2 SVGAGI come from the germline V gene (reference sequence). The CDR3 has 14 amino acids. The chain's CDR3 is CASSTPSGDYGYTF.

The rearrangement joins TRBV28 to TRBJ2-7; TCRdb indicates TRBD1, and absent DNA this call remains unverified. Germline V lookup: CDR1 MDHEN, CDR2 SYDVKM. CDR3 size: 15 residues. The CDR3: CASSYADRVGYEQYF.

This sequence joins TRBV5-6 and TRBJ2-7; TCRdb selects TRBD1, and the lack of DNA leaves this call unchecked. The CDR3 totals 14 residues. CDR1 is SGHDT, CDR2 YYEEEE, per germline. CDR3 loop: CASSLEQGIYEQYF.